The entry that follows covers one T cell receptor beta chain sequence. This receptor's antigen is unknown. The record has no base qualities; no much larger clone is one base away. CDR1 and CDR2 are read off the germline V gene as SGHAT and FQNNGV. A distance of 25 bases separates the germline ends of V and J, which lose 6 bases and 11 bases respectively. The CDR3 measures 16 amino acids from cysteine to phenylalanine. Here the CDR3 DNA is all that survives: 48 bases in frame from base 1. This record comes from a study of OX40 agonist ivuxolimab in advanced cancers. Concerning the study at large: Ivuxolimab, which targeted the costimulatory receptor OX40 (CD134), was an agonistic, fully human IgG2 monoclonal antibody. Intravenous ivuxolimab was administered to patients every 2 weeks at six dose levels: 0.01, 0.1, 0.3, 1.5, 3 and 10 mg/kg. Among the approximately 54 dose-escalation patients, roughly 20 had hepatocellular carcinoma, 15 or so melanoma, 9 renal cell carcinoma and 9 head and neck cancer. In the dose-escalation cohort, around 80% of patients were male, and the mean age was approximately 60 years with a range of roughly 23 to 79. Patients were allowed to have had prior anti-PD-1, anti-PD-L1 or anti-CTLA-4 therapy, and approximately 43% of the dose-escalation patients had previously received checkpoint inhibitors. Partial responses were achieved by three dose-escalation patients, of whom one had hepatocellular carcinoma and two had cutaneous melanoma. The purpose of peripheral TCRbeta sequencing was to test whether ivuxolimab changed TCR sequence diversity and led to clonal T-cell expansion. The paper reports the monotherapy dose-escalation portion (N of about 54 patients) of the phase I ivuxolimab trial.

The investigation overall reported the following: Low levels of normalized T-cell clonal expansion were also seen in some patients who did not respond. After ivuxolimab, more expanded clones were found on average in CD8+ T cells than in CD4+ T cells. At doses of 0.1 to 3.0 mg/kg, clonal expansion of both CD4+ and CD8+ T cells in blood was seen between baseline and week 6. The antigen specificity of the clonally expanded peripheral T cells was not determined. In the 0.1-3.0 mg/kg groups, partial responders were among the patients with the lowest normalized peripheral clonal expansion, particularly in CD8+ T cells.

For sequencing of the TCRbeta CDR3 region, genomic DNA was extracted from the sorted cells. The immunoSEQ Assay was used to sequence the TCRbeta CDR3 regions. TCRdb took over this immuneACCESS table, retaining in-frame rearrangements with V and J assigned. Such tables are incomplete; in checked studies, under half of the missing clones stem from an unresolved V gene, and the remainder is unexplained. The sample contains approximately 70,000 clones, around 80% of them found a single time. Over 0.95% of the sample lies in the top ten. The trial excluded patients who had a history of autoimmune disease or were on systemic immunosuppression. Peripheral blood for TCR sequencing was drawn from every dose cohort at baseline, at cycle 4 day 1 and at cycle 7 day 1. The samples were drawn from a first-in-human, open-label, multicenter phase I dose-escalation trial of ivuxolimab. Adults with locally advanced or metastatic melanoma, renal cell carcinoma, hepatocellular carcinoma or head and neck squamous cell carcinoma were enrolled in the trial. Before TCR sequencing, CD4+ T cells and CD8+ T cells were sorted from peripheral blood as separate populations.

This receptor was obtained from an adult with an advanced solid tumor such as melanoma, head and neck, liver or kidney cancer. This specimen was CD4+ or CD8+ T cells sorted from blood, taken in a trial of the OX40 agonist ivuxolimab. The chain joins TRBV11-2 to TRBJ1-4, with the D gene not clear enough to name. The DNA sequence is as follows: TGTGCCAGCAGTCCCCTAAGGGTGGCACTCAAATCGAAACTGTTTTTT. This gives the protein CASSPLRVALKSKLFF. Where the CDR3 stops, the reference TRBV11-2 and TRBJ1-4 genes take over; the full variable domain is EAGVAQSPRYKIIEKRQSVAFWCNPISGHATLYWYQQILGQGPKLLIQFQNNGVVDDSQLPKDRFSAERLKGVDSTLKIQPAKLEDSAVYLCASSPLRVALKSKLFFGSGTQLSVL.